This T cell receptor beta chain was sequenced for a study of blood T cell repertoires in COVID-19. Whole-study context: COVID-19 samples from acute and convalescent phases originated in the United States, Italy and Spain.

In the original processing: Nucleated cell counts were estimated from reference gene primer amplification. Repertoires were generated with immunoSEQ multiplex PCR, while TCRdb's copy carries only in-frame clones and drops some. V, J and clone size were drawn from that table, and D and trimming were deduced from the DNA. The sample lists 200,000 to 250,000 clones, 86% seen once, with 9% to 15% in the top ten. CDR3 length equals 14 residues. Trimming took off 5 bases at V and 0 bases at J, with 8 bases between the two ends. The germline CDR1 and CDR2 sequences are SEHNR and FQNEAQ (reference sequence). This clone has just a few counts.

The sequence was collected from a man older than 75 with acute or convalescent COVID-19. This sequence joins TRBV7-9 and TRBJ1-3; D unresolved. Sequenced sample: peripheral blood. CDR3 sequence: CASSPDISGNTIYF. As DNA, the CDR3 is TGTGCCAGCAGCCCAGACATCTCTGGAAACACCATATATTTT.